This is a list of T cell receptor beta chains from one sample in a study of a mutant IDH1 vaccine in newly diagnosed glioma. Profiling relied on immunoSEQ multiplex PCR, and the TCRdb table lists in-frame clones only, not all of them. The sample holds roughly 64,000 clones; around 74% are singletons and the top ten take over 4%. These receptors' antigens are unknown. This specimen consisted of PBMCs, obtained from a glioma patient whose treatment included an IDH1 peptide vaccine. The source of these receptors is a man in his forties or fifties with glioma. Each CDR3 is given with its conserved first and last residue. Fields, in order: CDR3 protein, CDR3 DNA, J gene, clone size, V gene, D gene. D genes are given only for firm matches. Expanded clones get a size class; other rows say once, few or many, or leave the size out.

cdr3_aa: CASSQSLDSYEQYF; cdr3_nt: TGCGCCAGCAGCCAAAGCTTAGACTCCTACGAGCAGTACTTC; j_call: TRBJ2-7; clone_size: NA; v_call: TRBV4-1; d_call: NA
cdr3_aa: CSVGDEGTSYGYTF; cdr3_nt: TGCAGCGTCGGGGACGAGGGAACGAGCTATGGCTACACCTTC; j_call: TRBJ1-2; clone_size: NA; v_call: TRBV29-1; d_call: NA
cdr3_aa: CASRDRSTGELFF; cdr3_nt: TGTGCCAGCAGGGACAGATCCACCGGGGAGCTGTTTTTT; j_call: TRBJ2-2; clone_size: NA; v_call: TRBV25-1; d_call: NA
cdr3_aa: CASSPTGNEQFF; cdr3_nt: TGTGCCAGCTCACCGACAGGCAATGAGCAGTTCTTC; j_call: TRBJ2-1; clone_size: NA; v_call: TRBV18; d_call: NA
cdr3_aa: CASRSWTGQNTEAFF; cdr3_nt: TGTGCCAGCCGCTCTTGGACAGGACAGAACACTGAAGCTTTCTTT; j_call: TRBJ1-1; clone_size: NA; v_call: TRBV6-5; d_call: TRBD1
cdr3_aa: CASSQGRWNTIYF; cdr3_nt: TGTGCCAGCAGTCAGGGTAGATGGAACACCATATATTTT; j_call: TRBJ1-3; clone_size: NA; v_call: TRBV6-5; d_call: NA
cdr3_aa: CAWSPPGLLEQYF; cdr3_nt: TGTGCCTGGAGTCCACCGGGGCTTCTCGAGCAGTACTTC; j_call: TRBJ2-7; clone_size: NA; v_call: TRBV30; d_call: NA
cdr3_aa: CASSLGQNTEAFF; cdr3_nt: TGTGCCAGCAGCTTAGGGCAGAACACTGAAGCTTTCTTT; j_call: TRBJ1-1; clone_size: once; v_call: TRBV7-8; d_call: NA
cdr3_aa: CASSPRNTEAFF; cdr3_nt: TGTGCCAGCTCACCCAGGAACACTGAAGCTTTCTTT; j_call: TRBJ1-1; clone_size: once; v_call: TRBV18; d_call: NA
cdr3_aa: CASSFASTDTQYF; cdr3_nt: TGTGCCAGCAGCTTTGCTAGCACAGATACGCAGTATTTT; j_call: TRBJ2-3; clone_size: NA; v_call: TRBV11-2; d_call: NA
cdr3_aa: CASSPTGVGEKLFF; cdr3_nt: TGTGCCAGCAGCCCTACAGGGGTAGGCGAAAAACTGTTTTTT; j_call: TRBJ1-4; clone_size: few; v_call: TRBV5-6; d_call: TRBD1
cdr3_aa: CASSLGTLGNSPLHF; cdr3_nt: TGTGCCAGCAGCTTGGGGACCTTGGGTAATTCACCCCTCCACTTT; j_call: TRBJ1-6; clone_size: NA; v_call: TRBV5-4; d_call: NA
cdr3_aa: CATSRDVKYF; cdr3_nt: TGTGCCACCAGCAGAGATGTCAAGTATTTT; j_call: TRBJ2-3; clone_size: NA; v_call: TRBV15; d_call: NA
cdr3_aa: CASSQEAAEGNEQFF; cdr3_nt: TGCGCCAGCAGCCAAGAGGCGGCAGAGGGCAATGAGCAGTTCTTC; j_call: TRBJ2-1; clone_size: NA; v_call: TRBV4-3; d_call: NA
cdr3_aa: CASSIPTGEEKLFF; cdr3_nt: TGTGCCAGCAGTATTCCGACAGGGGAAGAAAAACTGTTTTTT; j_call: TRBJ1-4; clone_size: NA; v_call: TRBV28; d_call: TRBD1
cdr3_aa: CASSEAGQVGWEAFF; cdr3_nt: TGTGCCAGCAGTGAAGCGGGACAGGTCGGGTGGGAAGCTTTCTTT; j_call: TRBJ1-1; clone_size: few; v_call: TRBV2; d_call: TRBD1
cdr3_aa: CSAGGTGNPEAFF; cdr3_nt: TGCAGCGCGGGAGGGACAGGGAATCCTGAAGCTTTCTTT; j_call: TRBJ1-1; clone_size: NA; v_call: TRBV29-1; d_call: TRBD1
cdr3_aa: CAWSSGVNTEAFF; cdr3_nt: TGTGCCTGGAGTTCCGGCGTGAACACTGAAGCTTTCTTT; j_call: TRBJ1-1; clone_size: NA; v_call: TRBV30; d_call: NA
cdr3_aa: CASSSTGYSYEQYF; cdr3_nt: TGTGCCAGTAGTTCAACAGGGTACAGCTACGAGCAGTACTTC; j_call: TRBJ2-7; clone_size: once; v_call: TRBV19; d_call: NA
cdr3_aa: CAISADNRGTYEQYF; cdr3_nt: TGTGCCATCAGTGCCGACAACCGAGGCACCTACGAGCAGTACTTC; j_call: TRBJ2-7; clone_size: NA; v_call: TRBV10-3; d_call: NA
cdr3_aa: CASTRAGQETQYF; cdr3_nt: TGCGCCAGCACCCGGGCAGGTCAAGAGACCCAGTACTTC; j_call: TRBJ2-5; clone_size: NA; v_call: TRBV5-1; d_call: NA
cdr3_aa: CASSQATGLNTEAFF; cdr3_nt: TGCGCCAGCAGTCAAGCGACAGGGCTAAACACTGAAGCTTTCTTT; j_call: TRBJ1-1; clone_size: NA; v_call: TRBV5-1; d_call: TRBD1
cdr3_aa: CASTLRGTDTQYF; cdr3_nt: TGTGCCTCCACTTTGAGGGGCACAGATACGCAGTATTTT; j_call: TRBJ2-3; clone_size: NA; v_call: TRBV7-2; d_call: NA
cdr3_aa: CASSDSGTSTEAFF; cdr3_nt: TGTGCCAGCAGCGATTCCGGGACGAGCACTGAAGCTTTCTTT; j_call: TRBJ1-1; clone_size: NA; v_call: TRBV9; d_call: NA
cdr3_aa: CASSQDHLIAYNEQFF; cdr3_nt: TGTGCCAGCAGCCAAGATCACCTAATTGCCTACAATGAGCAGTTCTTC; j_call: TRBJ2-1; clone_size: NA; v_call: TRBV14; d_call: NA
cdr3_aa: CASSLRTGTWLGEAFF; cdr3_nt: TGTGCCAGCAGTCTGCGGACAGGGACCTGGCTGGGCGAAGCTTTCTTT; j_call: TRBJ1-1; clone_size: NA; v_call: TRBV27; d_call: TRBD1
cdr3_aa: CATSRSGAGGPHEQFF; cdr3_nt: TGTGCCACCAGCAGATCCGGGGCGGGGGGGCCCCATGAGCAGTTCTTC; j_call: TRBJ2-1; clone_size: NA; v_call: TRBV15; d_call: TRBD2
cdr3_aa: CASSFLSTGRGYTF; cdr3_nt: TGCGCCAGCAGCTTTTTATCTACAGGGAGGGGCTACACCTTC; j_call: TRBJ1-2; clone_size: NA; v_call: TRBV5-1; d_call: NA
cdr3_aa: CAWRSGGNQPQHF; cdr3_nt: TGTGCCTGGAGGTCAGGGGGTAATCAGCCCCAGCATTTT; j_call: TRBJ1-5; clone_size: few; v_call: TRBV30; d_call: TRBD1
cdr3_aa: CATPRRGSNQPQHF; cdr3_nt: TGTGCCACCCCTCGAAGGGGCAGCAATCAGCCCCAGCATTTT; j_call: TRBJ1-5; clone_size: once; v_call: TRBV6-4; d_call: NA
cdr3_aa: CASSLGGQGDEQYF; cdr3_nt: TGTGCCAGCAGCTTAGGAGGACAGGGGGACGAGCAGTACTTC; j_call: TRBJ2-7; clone_size: few; v_call: TRBV7-9; d_call: TRBD1
cdr3_aa: CASSFGSRTNTEAFF; cdr3_nt: TGTGCCAGCAGCTTCGGTTCGAGGACAAACACTGAAGCTTTCTTT; j_call: TRBJ1-1; clone_size: NA; v_call: TRBV7-9; d_call: NA
cdr3_aa: CASSPGRGNTEAFF; cdr3_nt: TGTGCCAGCTCCCCCGGGCGGGGGAACACTGAAGCTTTCTTT; j_call: TRBJ1-1; clone_size: NA; v_call: TRBV18; d_call: NA
cdr3_aa: CASSSRLAGGSRATGTQYF; cdr3_nt: TGCGCCAGCAGCTCCCGACTAGCGGGGGGATCACGTGCAACCGGTACGCAGTATTTT; j_call: TRBJ2-3; clone_size: NA; v_call: TRBV5-1; d_call: TRBD2
cdr3_aa: CASNQDRGLDGYTF; cdr3_nt: TGTGCCAGCAACCAGGACAGGGGATTAGACGGCTACACCTTC; j_call: TRBJ1-2; clone_size: NA; v_call: TRBV2; d_call: TRBD1
cdr3_aa: CASSLKGDSQETQYF; cdr3_nt: TGTGCCAGCAGCTTGAAGGGGGACTCACAAGAGACCCAGTACTTC; j_call: TRBJ2-5; clone_size: NA; v_call: TRBV5-6; d_call: NA
cdr3_aa: CAWSTPTAYEQYF; cdr3_nt: TGTGCCTGGAGTACACCTACAGCCTACGAGCAGTACTTC; j_call: TRBJ2-7; clone_size: NA; v_call: TRBV30; d_call: NA
cdr3_aa: CASSESDRRTEAFF; cdr3_nt: TGTGCCAGCAGTGAATCGGACAGGAGAACTGAAGCTTTCTTT; j_call: TRBJ1-1; clone_size: NA; v_call: TRBV6-1; d_call: TRBD1
cdr3_aa: CASSPGDTQYF; cdr3_nt: TGTGCCAGCAGCCCGGGAGATACGCAGTATTTT; j_call: TRBJ2-3; clone_size: NA; v_call: TRBV5-6; d_call: NA
cdr3_aa: CASSLERLTRDFSYEQYF; cdr3_nt: TGTGCCAGCAGCTTAGAGCGCCTCACGCGGGACTTTTCCTACGAGCAGTACTTC; j_call: TRBJ2-7; clone_size: NA; v_call: TRBV7-9; d_call: NA
cdr3_aa: CASSFGQGTGELFF; cdr3_nt: TGTGCCAGCAGCTTCGGGCAGGGCACCGGGGAGCTGTTTTTT; j_call: TRBJ2-2; clone_size: NA; v_call: TRBV7-2; d_call: NA
cdr3_aa: CAWVQTPGTAMYF; cdr3_nt: TGTGCCTGGGTCCAAACCCCCGGGACTGCGATGTACTTC; j_call: TRBJ2-5; clone_size: NA; v_call: TRBV30; d_call: NA
cdr3_aa: CASSVDSGAQYF; cdr3_nt: TGTGCCAGCAGCGTGGACTCAGGGGCGCAGTATTTT; j_call: TRBJ2-3; clone_size: NA; v_call: TRBV7-9; d_call: NA
cdr3_aa: CASSFGGAYEQYF; cdr3_nt: TGTGCCAGCAGCTTTGGCGGAGCCTACGAGCAGTACTTC; j_call: TRBJ2-7; clone_size: many; v_call: TRBV7-8; d_call: NA
cdr3_aa: CASSPHFSPNTEAFF; cdr3_nt: TGTGCCAGCAGCCCCCACTTCTCACCGAACACTGAAGCTTTCTTT; j_call: TRBJ1-1; clone_size: medium-sized; v_call: TRBV9; d_call: NA
cdr3_aa: CASSLEGYPDTQYF; cdr3_nt: TGTGCCAGCAGCTTAGAGGGGTATCCAGATACGCAGTATTTT; j_call: TRBJ2-3; clone_size: NA; v_call: TRBV7-9; d_call: NA
cdr3_aa: CASSQVLSSYNEQFF; cdr3_nt: TGTGCCAGCAGCCAAGTACTAAGCTCCTACAATGAGCAGTTCTTC; j_call: TRBJ2-1; clone_size: NA; v_call: TRBV14; d_call: NA